The next 30 T cell receptor beta chains were all read from a single sample in a study of blood T cell repertoires in COVID-19. Method: immunoSEQ multiplex PCR; TCRdb's copy keeps in-frame clones and lacks some. The sample includes 85,000 to 120,000 clones, 71% of them seen just once. Sequenced input: peripheral blood. The receptors shown here come from a human donor with acute or convalescent COVID-19. The donor label of this sample is uncertain.

This clone appeared many times. J is TRBJ2-7 and V is TRBV18; a possible D gene is TRBD2 (6 bases). Between the trimmed V and J ends, which lost 4 bases and 5 bases, there was a span of 12 bases. This CDR3 contains 13 residues. Germline V CDR1 and CDR2: KGHSH, LQKENI. CDR3 region: CASSLQAGDEQYV. In DNA form, the CDR3 reads TGTGCCAGCTCACTCCAAGCGGGTGACGAGCAGTACGTC.

J is TRBJ1-6 and V is TRBV2; TRBD1 aligns across 9 bases. This CDR3 contains 15 residues. The ends lost 1 base at V and 7 bases at J; junction bases unmatched: 2. Looked up from germline, CDR1 is SNHLY and CDR2 is FYNNEI. The CDR3 DNA sequence: TGTGCCAGCAGTGAAGTGGGGACAGGGAATTCACCCCTCCACTTT. It encodes CASSEVGTGNSPLHF.

For this clone: This CDR3 is also generated by other DNA sequences in the sample. The CDR3 nucleotides are TGTGCCAGCACGGGGGTGGAGACCCAGTACTTC. Amino acid sequence: CASTGVETQYF. V gene TRBV2 combines with J gene TRBJ2-5, with D perhaps TRBD2 (6 bases). Trimming pared 7 bases from V and 5 bases from J, leaving 8 bases between. CDR3 length: 11 amino acids. Germline V gene lookup returns CDR1 SNHLY and CDR2 FYNNEI. Variable domain in full (rest from reference TRBV2 and TRBJ2-5): EPEVTQTPSHQVTQMGQEVILRCVPISNHLYFYWYRQILGQKVEFLVSFYNNEISEKSEIFDDQFSVERPDGSNFTLKIRSTKLEDSAMYFCASTGVETQYFGPGTRLLVL.

V gene TRBV30 combines with J gene TRBJ2-7; TRBD2 aligns across 8 bases. CDR3 size: 13 residues. V lost 7 bases and J lost 1; bases outside the gene matches: 6. The germline V gene has CDR1 GTSNPN and CDR2 SVGIG (reference sequence). The CDR3 DNA reads TGTGCCTTCTCCGGACTAGCTTCCTACGAGCAGTACTTC. This gives the protein CAFSGLASYEQYF.

The chain has TRBV6-1 and TRBJ1-1; D is perhaps TRBD1 (6 bases). The V end was cut by 2 bases, the J end by 7 bases, with 14 bases between. The CDR3 contains 14 residues. Germline V gene lookup returns CDR1 MNHNS and CDR2 SASEGT. Here the CDR3 DNA reads TGTGCCAGCAGTGAACTGGGCAGGGGCGGTGAAGCTTTCTTT. This gives the protein CASSELGRGGEAFF.

This chain links TRBV11-2 with TRBJ1-4; 8 positions match TRBD1. CDR1 SGHAT and CDR2 FQNNGV come from the germline V gene. CDR3 length equals 16 residues. With V trimmed by 6 bases and J by 1 base, 7 bases remained unmatched. The CDR3: CASRTGQGGTNEKLFF. CDR3 sequence (DNA): TGTGCCAGCAGGACCGGACAGGGAGGAACTAATGAAAAACTGTTTTTT.

Comment on this clone: Other DNA sequences from this sample encode an identical CDR3 as well. The V gene is TRBV7-2, the J gene TRBJ2-1; no firm D call. Germline values: CDR1 SGHTA, CDR2 FQGNSA. Trimming cost V 5 bases and J 5 bases, with 4 bases left between them. This CDR3 has 11 residues. CDR3 sequence reads: CASSLHNEQFF. Written as DNA, the CDR3 is TGTGCCAGCAGCCTACACAATGAGCAGTTCTTC.

This clone was observed many times. The chain couples TRBV5-1 to TRBJ2-5, with D perhaps matching TRBD1 (5 bases). V was shortened by 1 base and J by 3 bases, with 7 bases between the two germline ends. CDR3 length equals 13 residues. The germline V gene has CDR1 SGHRS and CDR2 YFSETQ. This CDR3 is CASSLQGEETQYF. The DNA of the CDR3 is TGCGCCAGCAGCTTGCAAGGGGAAGAGACCCAGTACTTC.

This chain uses TRBV3-1 (or the pseudogene TRBV3-2) with TRBJ1-2; perhaps TRBD1 as D (6 bases). The CDR3 has 14 amino acids. CDR1 is LGHDT, CDR2 YNNKEL, per germline (reference sequence). V lost 4 bases and J 4 bases, leaving 13 bases between the germline ends. CDR3 loop: CASSPRQETYGYTF. The CDR3 nucleotides are TGTGCCAGCAGCCCCCGACAGGAAACCTATGGCTACACCTTC.

The gene calls are TRBV7-9 and TRBJ1-4, with D tentatively TRBD1 (5 bases). The V gene lost 5 bases and the J gene lost 8 bases, with 27 bases spanning the gap. The CDR3 has 18 amino acids. Germline V gives CDR1 SEHNR, CDR2 FQNEAQ (reference sequence). In DNA, the CDR3 is TGTGCCAGCAGCCCTCCCCTCTGGACACCCACCGCGGGGGAAAAACTGTTTTTT. This translates into CASSPPLWTPTAGEKLFF.

This clone was picked up a small number of times. This chain connects TRBV3-1 (or the pseudogene TRBV3-2) to TRBJ1-5; no clear D. V lost 2 bases and J 7 bases, leaving 12 bases between the germline ends. There are 14 residues in the CDR3. The germline V gene encodes CDR1 LGHDT and CDR2 YNNKEL (reference sequence). This CDR3 reads CASSQKGGGQPQHF. The CDR3 DNA reads TGTGCCAGCAGCCAAAAGGGTGGAGGGCAGCCCCAGCATTTT.

The rearrangement links TRBV7-2 to TRBJ1-1, with D uncertain. The V gene lost 1 base and the J gene lost 4 bases, with 10 bases spanning the gap. Germline V CDR1 and CDR2: SGHTA, FQGNSA. CDR3 size: 14 residues. The CDR3 bases are TGTGCCAGCAGCTTAGACGGCCGGGGCACTGAAGCTTTCTTT. It is translated as CASSLDGRGTEAFF. Full variable domain (outside the CDR3, taken from reference TRBV7-2 and TRBJ1-1): GAGVSQSPSNKVTEKGKDVELRCDPISGHTALYWYRQSLGQGLEFLIYFQGNSAPDKSGLPSDRFSAERTGGSVSTLTIQRTQQEDSAVYLCASSLDGRGTEAFFGQGTRLTVV.

This clone has just a few counts. V gene TRBV15 combines with J gene TRBJ1-2; the match to TRBD1 covers 9 bases. This CDR3 is built from 14 residues. CDR1 LNHNV and CDR2 YYDKDF come from the germline V gene (reference sequence). The trim removed 3 bases at V and 10 bases at J, leaving 9 bases unmatched. The chain's CDR3 is CATSRSGTGNSYTF. In DNA form, the CDR3 reads TGTGCCACCAGCAGGAGTGGGACAGGGAATTCCTACACCTTC.

This clone has a handful of counts. V and J are TRBV19 and TRBJ1-1; 7 nucleotides line up with TRBD1. There are 17 residues in the CDR3. The germline gives CDR1 LNHDA, CDR2 SQIVND (reference sequence). Losses at the gene ends were 3 bases for V and 1 base for J; bases not matched to a gene: 11. Written as DNA, the CDR3 is TGTGCCAGTAGTATGTGGTCGAATAGGGGGCAGAACACTGAAGCTTTCTTT. Its translation is CASSMWSNRGQNTEAFF.

The chain employs TRBV2 and TRBJ2-7, with 7 bases matching TRBD1. This CDR3 has 13 residues. Trimming at V came to 5 bases and at J to 3 bases, leaving 4 bases not matched to a gene. Germline CDR1 SNHLY, CDR2 FYNNEI. The CDR3 DNA is TGTGCCAGCAGTCGGGGACAGCACTACGAGCAGTACGTC. Translated: CASSRGQHYEQYV.

This rearrangement joins TRBV19 to TRBJ1-5; TRBD1 aligns across 8 bases. With V trimmed by 6 bases and J by 1 base, 8 bases remained unmatched. CDR1 is LNHDA, CDR2 SQIVND, per germline (reference sequence). This CDR3 is built from 16 residues. The CDR3, as DNA: TGTGCCAGTAGCCTGGGACAGGTAGTGAGCAATCAGCCCCAGCATTTT. Translation gives CASSLGQVVSNQPQHF.

This clone appeared many times. The chain has TRBV7-2 and TRBJ2-3; maybe TRBD2 (7 bases). Trimming took 0 bases from V and 5 from J, leaving 18 bases between them. The germline V gene encodes CDR1 SGHTA and CDR2 FQGNSA. This CDR3 has 17 amino acids. CDR3 loop: CASSLARGGGGLDTQYF. CDR3 coding DNA: TGTGCCAGCAGCTTAGCCAGAGGCGGGGGCGGCCTAGATACGCAGTATTTT. The variable domain in full, completed from reference TRBV7-2 and TRBJ2-3, reads GAGVSQSPSNKVTEKGKDVELRCDPISGHTALYWYRQSLGQGLEFLIYFQGNSAPDKSGLPSDRFSAERTGGSVSTLTIQRTQQEDSAVYLCASSLARGGGGLDTQYFGPGTRLTVL.

This clone occurred many times. The chain has TRBV19 and TRBJ1-1; D perhaps matches TRBD1 (5 bases). Trimming cost V 6 bases and J 9 bases, with 20 bases left between them. The germline V gene encodes CDR1 LNHDA and CDR2 SQIVND (reference sequence). The length of the CDR3 is 14 residues. CDR3 nucleotide sequence: TGTGCCAGTAGGAATGATGACAGCGCAGCACAAGCTTTCTTT. It encodes CASRNDDSAAQAFF. The full variable domain, its missing parts supplied by reference TRBV19 and TRBJ1-1, is DGGITQSPKYLFRKEGQNVTLSCEQNLNHDAMYWYRQDPGQGLRLIYYSQIVNDFQKGDIAEGYSVSREKKESFPLTVTSAQKNPTAFYLCASRNDDSAAQAFFGQGTRLTVV.

This clone was observed a single time. This chain uses TRBV4-1 with TRBJ2-7; no firm D call. Germline assignment: CDR1 MGHRA and CDR2 YSYEKL. The V end lost 0 bases, the J end lost 2 bases, and 11 bases lay between the germline ends. CDR3 length: 15 residues. The CDR3 DNA reads TGCGCCAGCAGCCAAGATCTGGCAGGAACCTACGAGCAGTACGTC. Translated: CASSQDLAGTYEQYV.

Written as DNA, the CDR3 is TGTGCCAGCAGAGGGGGGACAGGGAACCCCTACAATGAGCAGTTCTTC. This encodes CASRGGTGNPYNEQFF. V gene TRBV7-8 combines with J gene TRBJ2-1; 9 bases are a match to TRBD1. The ends lost 6 bases at V and 2 bases at J; junction bases unmatched: 8. From germline, CDR1 is SGHVS and CDR2 FQNEAQ. The CDR3 sequence is 16 residues long.

On this clone itself: Germline is not matched at one junction end, which may reflect a read error. J is TRBJ2-3 and V is TRBV7-7, with 8 bases aligning to TRBD1. From germline, CDR1 is SSHAT and CDR2 FNYEAQ (reference sequence). This CDR3 has 15 residues. The CDR3 DNA sequence: TGTGCTAGCAGCTTAGTGCCAGGGGGCCAGGATACGCAGTATTTT. Translating gives CASSLVPGGQDTQYF.

V usage is TRBV2 and J usage is TRBJ2-3; D gene unclear. Germline-derived CDR1 and CDR2 are SNHLY and FYNNEI. Trimming stripped 1 base from V and 7 bases from J, with 6 bases between. The CDR3 is 12 amino acids. CDR3: CASSEGVNTQYF. As DNA, the CDR3 is TGTGCCAGCAGTGAAGGAGTGAATACGCAGTATTTT.

As to this clone: At one end the junction does not follow the germline gene, possibly because of a read error. This chain uses TRBV18 with TRBJ2-5; D is unclear. CDR1 is KGHSH, CDR2 LQKENI, per germline. This CDR3 comprises 13 residues. The CDR3 sequence is CASSPRQKETQYF. In nucleotides, the CDR3 is TGTGCCAGCTCCCCACGGCAGAAAGAGACCCAGTACTTC.

The J gene is TRBJ2-7, the V gene TRBV11-2, with a weak D call TRBD1 (7 bases). Per germline, CDR1 SGHAT and CDR2 FQNNGV. The CDR3 spans 15 residues. V lost 5 bases and J 1 base, leaving 15 bases between the germline ends. The chain's CDR3 is CASSPTAGQSYEQYV. The CDR3 region has the DNA TGTGCCAGCAGCCCTACGGCGGGACAGTCCTACGAGCAGTACGTC.

The table lists this clone with a few counts. The chain couples TRBV5-1 to TRBJ2-7; TRBD1 aligns across 12 bases. With V trimmed by 1 base and J by 5 bases, 4 bases remained unmatched. The length of the CDR3 is 15 residues. CDR1 is SGHRS and CDR2 is YFSETQ in the germline V gene. CDR3 nucleotide sequence: TGCGCCAGCAGCTTGCCCGGGACAGGGGGCCACGAGCAGTACTTC. Translating it yields CASSLPGTGGHEQYF.

The V gene is TRBV3-1 (or the pseudogene TRBV3-2), the J gene TRBJ2-5, with 12 bases matching TRBD2. Germline V CDR1 and CDR2: LGHDT, YNNKEL (reference sequence). V trimming: 4 bases; J trimming: 3 bases; junction bases outside the gene matches: 6. The CDR3 covers 16 residues. The CDR3 spells CASSPGLAGTKETQYF. As DNA, the CDR3 is TGTGCCAGCAGCCCAGGACTAGCGGGGACAAAAGAGACCCAGTACTTC.

The chain employs TRBV11-2 and TRBJ2-7; D is possibly TRBD1 (5 bases). CDR1 and CDR2 (germline): SGHAT, FQNNGV. The CDR3 has 15 residues. V lost 5 bases, J lost 5 bases, and 19 bases lay in between. The CDR3 nucleotides read TGTGCCAGCAGCCTCCGCTTAGGGGCAGAGGACGAGCAGTACGTC. It encodes CASSLRLGAEDEQYV.

V is TRBV5-4 and J is TRBJ2-5, with 8 nucleotides matching TRBD2. CDR1 and CDR2 (germline): SGHNT, YYREEE (reference sequence). Unmatched junction bases numbered 11, after V lost 7 bases and J lost 3 bases. There are 15 residues in the CDR3. CDR3 amino acids: CASSAGGAAEETQYF. The DNA of the CDR3 is TGTGCCAGCTCGGCGGGGGGCGCGGCTGAAGAGACCCAGTACTTC.

This chain links TRBV4-1 with TRBJ2-1; 9 bases agree with TRBD1. The germline CDR1 and CDR2 sequences are MGHRA and YSYEKL. The length of the CDR3 is 16 residues. V lost 4 bases and J lost 4; bases outside the gene matches: 8. CDR3 coding DNA: TGCGCCAGCAGCCTGATTGGGACAGGGCTTTACAATGAGCAGTTCTTC. Amino acids: CASSLIGTGLYNEQFF.

V and J are TRBV30 and TRBJ2-3; 8 bases map to TRBD1. Trimming took 3 bases from V and 10 from J; bases not matched to a gene: 18. CDR1 GTSNPN and CDR2 SVGIG come from the germline V gene (reference sequence). CDR3 length: 16 amino acids. The CDR3 reads CAWRDPLGQVAIAQYF. In DNA, the CDR3 is TGTGCCTGGAGGGACCCCCTGGGACAGGTCGCCATAGCGCAGTATTTT.